The 7 T cell receptor beta chains reported below all come from one sample, sequenced in a study of T cells after yellow fever vaccination. One entry per CDR3 protein, called by TCRdb with MiXCR from the 5' RACE reads. The table includes 300,000 to 400,000 distinct CDR3 sequences, roughly 10% detected once. This material consisted of CD4+ T cells sorted from PBMCs, taken 45 days after the yellow fever booster vaccination. Every receptor here comes from a man aged 18 to 30 who received the YFV17D yellow fever vaccine.

This clonotype was seen repeatedly, ten times or more. V usage is TRBV6-5 and J usage is TRBJ1-5; the D gene is possibly TRBD1 (6 bases). The CDR3 spans 15 residues. V was pared by 5 bases and J by 4 bases, with 15 bases between. Germline V gene data show CDR1 as MNHEY and CDR2 as SVGAGI. The CDR3 loop is CASSLLWTANQPQHF. The CDR3 coding sequence is TGTGCCAGCAGTCTCCTGTGGACAGCGAATCAGCCCCAGCATTTT.

This chain uses TRBV4-3 with TRBJ2-2; unclear D gene. Looked up from germline, CDR1 is LGHNA and CDR2 is YSLEER. Trimming pared 0 bases from V and 7 bases from J, leaving 12 bases between. CDR3 length equals 15 residues. As DNA, the CDR3 is TGCGCCAGCAGCCAAGAAATTGTGGATGGCGGGGAGCTGTTTTTT. Translated, it gives CASSQEIVDGGELFF.

V and J are TRBV12-5 and TRBJ1-1; tentatively, D is TRBD1 (6 bases). This CDR3 spans 15 amino acids. V lost 6 bases and J 3 bases, leaving 17 bases between the germline ends. Germline V CDR1 and CDR2: LGHNT, FRNRAP. This CDR3 is CASGEVPTGYTEAFF. The CDR3 DNA reads as TGTGCTAGTGGCGAAGTCCCTACAGGGTACACTGAAGCTTTCTTT.

This clonotype has a handful of counts. The chain links TRBV25-1 to TRBJ1-2; D may be TRBD1 (6 bases). CDR3 length: 15 amino acids. V was clipped by 0 bases and J by 4 bases, with 12 bases between them. CDR1 is MGHDK and CDR2 is SYGVNS in the germline V gene. The CDR3 coding sequence is TGTGCCAGCAGTGAATATGGGGGCAGAGTCTATGGCTACACCTTC. It codes for CASSEYGGRVYGYTF.

This clonotype was counted a few times. The chain is built from TRBV5-6 and TRBJ2-2, with TRBD2 as a possible D gene (7 bases). The CDR3 loop spans 16 amino acids. The germline V gene has CDR1 SGHDT and CDR2 YYEEEE. Deletions cut 1 base from V and 6 bases from J, with 16 bases between. CDR3 DNA sequence: TGTGCCAGCAGCTTGACGGGGGGCAGAAGATCCGGGGAGCTGTTTTTT. Its protein is CASSLTGGRRSGELFF.

This chain links TRBV7-2 with TRBJ1-2; the D gene is possibly TRBD1 (5 bases). Germline V gene lookup returns CDR1 SGHTA and CDR2 FQGNSA. The germline V and J ends were trimmed by 4 bases and 3 bases, with 12 bases remaining between them. This CDR3 is built from 14 residues. CDR3 amino acids: CASSYQGGDYGYTF. For the CDR3, the DNA is TGTGCCAGCAGCTATCAGGGAGGGGACTATGGCTACACCTTC.

The V gene is TRBV7-3, the J gene TRBJ1-1; the match to TRBD1 covers 9 bases. The V gene end was trimmed by 2 bases and the J gene end by 3 bases; junction bases not matched to a gene: 7. The CDR3 loop spans 16 amino acids. Per germline, CDR1 SGHTA and CDR2 FQGTGA. The CDR3 sequence: CASSLFGTGSDTEAFF. CDR3 coding DNA: TGTGCCAGCAGCTTATTTGGGACAGGGTCGGACACTGAAGCTTTCTTT.